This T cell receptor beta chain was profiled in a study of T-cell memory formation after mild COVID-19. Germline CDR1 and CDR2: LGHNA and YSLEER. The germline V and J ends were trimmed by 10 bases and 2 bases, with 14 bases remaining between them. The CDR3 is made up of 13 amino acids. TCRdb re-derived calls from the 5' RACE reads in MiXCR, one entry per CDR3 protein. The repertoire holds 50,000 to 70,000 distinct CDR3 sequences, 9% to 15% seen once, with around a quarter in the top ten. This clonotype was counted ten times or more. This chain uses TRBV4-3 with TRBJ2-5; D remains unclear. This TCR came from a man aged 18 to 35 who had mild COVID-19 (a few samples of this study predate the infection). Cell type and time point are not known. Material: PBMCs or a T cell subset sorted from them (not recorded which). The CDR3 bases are TGCGCCACCCCAGACTTGCCACAAGAGACCCAGTACTTC. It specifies CATPDLPQETQYF.